This record looks at one T cell receptor (beta chain) sequence and its context. The antigen remains undetermined. Sampled blood was obtained at baseline, cycle 4 day 1, and cycle 7 day 1. Sequencing was performed with immunoSEQ multiplex PCR; in TCRdb, only in-frame clones are kept and a portion is missing. The sample has roughly 100,000 clones, roughly 89% seen once. The data were obtained in a study of OX40 agonist ivuxolimab in advanced cancers. The study's findings and limits: Certain nonresponders likewise exhibited a low normalized T-cell clonal expansion. The antigens recognized by the expanded peripheral T cells, that is their antigen specificity, were not determined.

The CDR3 contains 15 residues. Germline lookup yields CDR1 LNHDA and CDR2 SQIVND (reference sequence). The V end lost 3 bases, the J end lost 7 bases, and 19 bases lay between the germline ends. The sequencing here drew on CD4+ or CD8+ T cells sorted from blood, taken in a trial of the OX40 agonist ivuxolimab. This receptor was identified in an adult with an advanced solid tumor such as melanoma, head and neck, liver or kidney cancer. The chain carries TRBV19 and TRBJ2-7; the D call may be TRBD1 or TRBD2 (5 bases each). CDR3 sequence (DNA): TGTGCCAGTAGTATCCGGGACGGAACTCCGGGAGAGCAGTACTTC. Protein product: CASSIRDGTPGEQYF. Filled out from reference TRBV19 and TRBJ2-7, the complete variable domain reads DGGITQSPKYLFRKEGQNVTLSCEQNLNHDAMYWYRQDPGQGLRLIYYSQIVNDFQKGDIAEGYSVSREKKESFPLTVTSAQKNPTAFYLCASSIRDGTPGEQYFGPGTRLTVT.